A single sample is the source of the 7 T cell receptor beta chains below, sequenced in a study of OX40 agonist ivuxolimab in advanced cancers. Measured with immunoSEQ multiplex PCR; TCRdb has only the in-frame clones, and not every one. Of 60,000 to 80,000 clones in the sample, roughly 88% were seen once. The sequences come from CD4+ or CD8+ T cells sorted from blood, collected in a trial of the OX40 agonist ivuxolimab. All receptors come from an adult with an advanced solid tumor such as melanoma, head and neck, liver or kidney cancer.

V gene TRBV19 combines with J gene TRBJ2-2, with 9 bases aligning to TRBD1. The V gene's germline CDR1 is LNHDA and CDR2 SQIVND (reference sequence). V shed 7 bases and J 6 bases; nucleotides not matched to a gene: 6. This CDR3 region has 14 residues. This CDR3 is CASTRTGAAGELFF. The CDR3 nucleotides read TGTGCCAGTACACGGACAGGGGCGGCCGGGGAGCTGTTTTTT.

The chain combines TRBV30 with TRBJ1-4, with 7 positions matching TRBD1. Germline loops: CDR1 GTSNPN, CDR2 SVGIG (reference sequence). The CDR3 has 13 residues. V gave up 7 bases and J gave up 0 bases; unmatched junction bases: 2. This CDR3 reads CASQGATNEKLFF. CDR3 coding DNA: TGTGCCTCTCAGGGGGCAACTAATGAAAAACTGTTTTTT.

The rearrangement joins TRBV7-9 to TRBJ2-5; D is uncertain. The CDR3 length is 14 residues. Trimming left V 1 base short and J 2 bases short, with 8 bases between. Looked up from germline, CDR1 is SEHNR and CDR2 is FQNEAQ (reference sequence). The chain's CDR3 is CASSLGLLQETQYF. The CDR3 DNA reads TGTGCCAGCAGCTTAGGACTCTTACAAGAGACCCAGTACTTC.

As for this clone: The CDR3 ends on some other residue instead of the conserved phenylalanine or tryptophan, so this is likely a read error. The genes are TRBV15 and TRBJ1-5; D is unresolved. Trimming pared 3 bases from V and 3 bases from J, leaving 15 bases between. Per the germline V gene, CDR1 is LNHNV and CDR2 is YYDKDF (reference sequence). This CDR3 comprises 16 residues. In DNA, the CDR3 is TGTGCCACCAGCAGCCCTTCTAACAGCCCCAATCAGCCCCAGCATTCT. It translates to CATSSPSNSPNQPQHS.

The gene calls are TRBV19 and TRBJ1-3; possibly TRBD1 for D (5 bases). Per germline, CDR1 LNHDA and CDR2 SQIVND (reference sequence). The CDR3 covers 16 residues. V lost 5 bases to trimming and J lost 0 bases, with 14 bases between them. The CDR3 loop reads CASSPTGTASGNTIYF. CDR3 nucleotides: TGTGCCAGTAGTCCCACCGGGACGGCCTCTGGAAACACCATATATTTT. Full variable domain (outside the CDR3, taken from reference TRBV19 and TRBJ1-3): DGGITQSPKYLFRKEGQNVTLSCEQNLNHDAMYWYRQDPGQGLRLIYYSQIVNDFQKGDIAEGYSVSREKKESFPLTVTSAQKNPTAFYLCASSPTGTASGNTIYFGEGSWLTVV.

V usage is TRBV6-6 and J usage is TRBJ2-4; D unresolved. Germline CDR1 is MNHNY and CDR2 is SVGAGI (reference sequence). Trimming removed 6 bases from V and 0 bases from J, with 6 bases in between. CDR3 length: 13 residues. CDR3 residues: CASRESAKNIQYF. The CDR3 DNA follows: TGTGCCAGCAGGGAGTCAGCCAAAAACATTCAGTACTTC.

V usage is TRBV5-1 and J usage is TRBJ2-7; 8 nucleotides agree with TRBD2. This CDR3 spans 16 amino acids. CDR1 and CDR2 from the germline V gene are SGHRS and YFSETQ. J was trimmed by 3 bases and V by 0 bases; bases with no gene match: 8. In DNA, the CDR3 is TGCGCCAGCAGCTTGGGGGCAACTAGCGGTTACTACGAGCAGTACTTC. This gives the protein CASSLGATSGYYEQYF. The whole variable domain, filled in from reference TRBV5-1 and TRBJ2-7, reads KAGVTQTPRYLIKTRGQQVTLSCSPISGHRSVSWYQQTPGQGLQFLFEYFSETQRNKGNFPGRFSGRQFSNSRSEMNVSTLELGDSALYLCASSLGATSGYYEQYFGPGTRLTVT.